This T cell receptor beta chain was recorded in a study of T-cell memory formation after mild COVID-19. Germline CDR1 SGHNT, CDR2 YENEEA. Trimming pared 5 bases from V and 7 bases from J, leaving 18 bases between. The CDR3 loop spans 15 amino acids. Study-level results: Mainly CM and EM harbored the contracting CD4+ clones; mainly EMRA harbored the CD8+ ones.

TCRdb redid the calling of the 5' RACE reads with MiXCR, one entry per CDR3 protein. The sample includes about 140,000 distinct CDR3 sequences, 11% to 15% of them seen just once. This clonotype is a singleton in its sample. Its antigen is not identified. This receptor was identified in an adult woman who had mild COVID-19 (a few samples of this study predate the infection). Cell type and time point are not known. Sample: PBMCs or a T cell subset sorted from them (not recorded which). This chain connects TRBV11-3 to TRBJ2-1, with D maybe TRBD2 (5 bases). The DNA of the CDR3 is TGTGCCAGCAGCACTAGACAATCGGAGGATAATGAGCAGTTCTTC. The encoded protein is CASSTRQSEDNEQFF. Based on the CDR3 plus reference TRBV11-3 and TRBJ2-1, the full variable domain is EAGVVQSPRYKIIEKKQPVAFWCNPISGHNTLYWYLQNLGQGPELLIRYENEEAVDDSQLPKDRFSAERLKGVDSTLKIQPAELGDSAVYLCASSTRQSEDNEQFFGPGTRLTVL.